What follows is one T cell receptor (beta chain) and its context. The antigen is not known. TCRdb's table, derived via immunoSEQ multiplex PCR, lists solely in-frame clones and lacks some. The sample yields 500,000 to 550,000 clones, about 96% seen once. Trimming removed 5 bases at V and 5 bases at J, with 9 bases between. The CDR3 has 11 amino acids. Germline values: CDR1 GTSNPN, CDR2 SVGIG (reference sequence). Splitting the CD4+ cells yielded a CD45RA+ naive subset and a CD45RA-negative memory subset. The source of the sample is a study of shared clonotypes between healthy human individuals. Overall study results and limits: Donor scarcity curtailed the genetic and exposure-history diversity represented herein.

The source of this sequence is a woman in her twenties or thirties in good health. Sequencing was carried out using naive CD4+ T cells sorted from blood. Subset reported: CD45RA+ positively selected. The J gene is TRBJ2-5, the V gene TRBV30, with a tentative D call TRBD1 (5 bases). The CDR3 reads CAWQGSETQYF. CDR3 DNA: TGTGCCTGGCAGGGCTCGGAGACCCAGTACTTC. The whole variable domain, remainder taken from reference TRBV30 and TRBJ2-5, is SQTIHQWPATLVQPVGSPLSLECTVEGTSNPNLYWYRQAAGRGLQLLFYSVGIGQISSEVPQNLSASRPQDRQFILSSKKLLLSDSGFYLCAWQGSETQYFGPGTRLLVL.